Included here is one TCR beta chain sequence, with context. This CDR3 region has 17 residues. CDR1 and CDR2 from the germline V gene are LGHNA and YNFKEQ. V shed 1 base and J shed 6 bases, with 20 bases lying between them. Here immunoSEQ multiplex PCR was the method, and the copy in TCRdb shows in-frame clones only, minus some. The sample lists around 35,000 clones, around 95% seen once, with 0.15% to 0.2% in the top ten. This sample is drawn from a study of circulating and synovial CD4+ cells in juvenile arthritis. The specimen was CD4+ T cells from blood. The sequence came from a human donor with juvenile idiopathic arthritis. The chain recombines TRBV4-2 with TRBJ2-3, with D unresolved. The chain's CDR3 is CASSQGTTAVPEDTQYF. Written as DNA, the CDR3 is TGTGCCAGCAGCCAAGGTACCACGGCGGTACCGGAGGATACGCAGTATTTT.